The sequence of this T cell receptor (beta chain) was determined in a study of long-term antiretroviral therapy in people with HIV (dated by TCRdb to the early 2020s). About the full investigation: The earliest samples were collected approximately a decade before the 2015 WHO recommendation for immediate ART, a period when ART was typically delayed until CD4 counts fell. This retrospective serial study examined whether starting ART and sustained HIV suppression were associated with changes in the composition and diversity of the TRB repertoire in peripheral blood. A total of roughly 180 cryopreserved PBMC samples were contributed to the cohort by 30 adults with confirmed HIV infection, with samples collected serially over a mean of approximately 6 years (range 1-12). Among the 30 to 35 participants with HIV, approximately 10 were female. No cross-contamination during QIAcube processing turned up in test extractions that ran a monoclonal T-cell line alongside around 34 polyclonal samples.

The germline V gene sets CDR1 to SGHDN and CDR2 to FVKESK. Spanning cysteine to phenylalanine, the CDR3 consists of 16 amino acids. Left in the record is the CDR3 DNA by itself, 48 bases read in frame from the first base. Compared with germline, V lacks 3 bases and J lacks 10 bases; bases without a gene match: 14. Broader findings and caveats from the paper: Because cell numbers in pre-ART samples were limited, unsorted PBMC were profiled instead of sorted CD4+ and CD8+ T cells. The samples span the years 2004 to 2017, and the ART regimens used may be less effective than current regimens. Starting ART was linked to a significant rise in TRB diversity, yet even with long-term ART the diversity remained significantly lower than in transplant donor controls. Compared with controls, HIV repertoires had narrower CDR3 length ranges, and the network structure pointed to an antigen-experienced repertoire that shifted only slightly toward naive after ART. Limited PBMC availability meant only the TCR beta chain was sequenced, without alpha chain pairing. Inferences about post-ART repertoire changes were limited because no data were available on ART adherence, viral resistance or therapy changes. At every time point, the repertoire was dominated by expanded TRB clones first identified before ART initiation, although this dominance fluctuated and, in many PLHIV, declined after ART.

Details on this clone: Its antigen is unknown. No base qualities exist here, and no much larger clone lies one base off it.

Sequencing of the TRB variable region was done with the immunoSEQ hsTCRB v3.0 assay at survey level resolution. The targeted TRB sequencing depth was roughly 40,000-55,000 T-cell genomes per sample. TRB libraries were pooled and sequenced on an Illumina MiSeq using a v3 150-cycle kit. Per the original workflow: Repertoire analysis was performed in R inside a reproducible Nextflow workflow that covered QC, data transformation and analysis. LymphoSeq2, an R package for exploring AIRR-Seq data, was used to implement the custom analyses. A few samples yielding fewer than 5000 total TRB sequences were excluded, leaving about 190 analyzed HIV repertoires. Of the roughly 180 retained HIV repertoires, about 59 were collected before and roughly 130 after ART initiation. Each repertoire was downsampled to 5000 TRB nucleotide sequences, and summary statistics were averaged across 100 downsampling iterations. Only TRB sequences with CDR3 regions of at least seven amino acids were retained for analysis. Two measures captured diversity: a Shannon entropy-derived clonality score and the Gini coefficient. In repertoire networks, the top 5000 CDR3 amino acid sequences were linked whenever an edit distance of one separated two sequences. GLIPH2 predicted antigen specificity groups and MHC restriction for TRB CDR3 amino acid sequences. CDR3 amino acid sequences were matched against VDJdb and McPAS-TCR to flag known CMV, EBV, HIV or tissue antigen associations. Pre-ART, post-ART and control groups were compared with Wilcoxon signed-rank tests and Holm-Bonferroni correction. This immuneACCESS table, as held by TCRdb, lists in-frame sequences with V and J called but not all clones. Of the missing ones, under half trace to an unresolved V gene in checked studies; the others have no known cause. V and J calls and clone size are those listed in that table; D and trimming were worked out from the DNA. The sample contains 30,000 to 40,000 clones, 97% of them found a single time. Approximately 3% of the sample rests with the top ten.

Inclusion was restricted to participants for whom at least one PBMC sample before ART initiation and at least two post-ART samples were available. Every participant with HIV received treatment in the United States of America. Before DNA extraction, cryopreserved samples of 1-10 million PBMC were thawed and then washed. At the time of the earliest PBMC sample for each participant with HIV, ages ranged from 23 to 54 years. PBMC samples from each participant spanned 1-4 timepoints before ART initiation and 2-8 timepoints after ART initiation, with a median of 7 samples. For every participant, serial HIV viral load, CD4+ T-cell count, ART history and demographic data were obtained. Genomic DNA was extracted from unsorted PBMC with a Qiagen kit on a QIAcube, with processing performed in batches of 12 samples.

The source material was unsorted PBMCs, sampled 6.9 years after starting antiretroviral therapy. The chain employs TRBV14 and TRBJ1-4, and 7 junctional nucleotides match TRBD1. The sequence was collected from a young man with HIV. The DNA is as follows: TGTGCCAGCAGCCAGCTAGGACAGGTCGATCGAGGAAAACTGTTTTTT. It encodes CASSQLGQVDRGKLFF.